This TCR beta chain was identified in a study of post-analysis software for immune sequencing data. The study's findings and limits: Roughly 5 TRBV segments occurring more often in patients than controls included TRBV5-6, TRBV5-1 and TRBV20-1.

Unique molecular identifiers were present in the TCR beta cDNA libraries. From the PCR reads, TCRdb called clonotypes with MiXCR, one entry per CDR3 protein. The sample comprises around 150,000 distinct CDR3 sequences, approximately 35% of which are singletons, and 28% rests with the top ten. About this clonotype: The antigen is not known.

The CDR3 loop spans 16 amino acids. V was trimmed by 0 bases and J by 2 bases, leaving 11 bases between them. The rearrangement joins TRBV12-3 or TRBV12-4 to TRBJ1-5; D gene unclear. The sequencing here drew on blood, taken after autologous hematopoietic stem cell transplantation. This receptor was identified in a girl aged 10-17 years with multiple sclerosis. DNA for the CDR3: TGTGCCAGCAGTTTAGCGCAGTCACCACGCAATCAGCCCCAGCATTTT. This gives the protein CASSLAQSPRNQPQHF.